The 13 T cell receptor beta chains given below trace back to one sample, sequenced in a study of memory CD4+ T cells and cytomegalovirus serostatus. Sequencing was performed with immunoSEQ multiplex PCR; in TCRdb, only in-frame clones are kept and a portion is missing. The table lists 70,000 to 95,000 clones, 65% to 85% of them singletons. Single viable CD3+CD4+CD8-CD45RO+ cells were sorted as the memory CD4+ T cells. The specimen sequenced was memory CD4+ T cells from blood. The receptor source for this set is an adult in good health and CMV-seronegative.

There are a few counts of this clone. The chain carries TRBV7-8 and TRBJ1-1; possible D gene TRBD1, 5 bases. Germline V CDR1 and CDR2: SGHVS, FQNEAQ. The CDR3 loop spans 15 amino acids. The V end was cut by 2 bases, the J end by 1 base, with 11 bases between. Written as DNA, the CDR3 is TGTGCCAGCAGCTTATCTTCAGGGAGGAACACTGAAGCTTTCTTT. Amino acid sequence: CASSLSSGRNTEAFF.

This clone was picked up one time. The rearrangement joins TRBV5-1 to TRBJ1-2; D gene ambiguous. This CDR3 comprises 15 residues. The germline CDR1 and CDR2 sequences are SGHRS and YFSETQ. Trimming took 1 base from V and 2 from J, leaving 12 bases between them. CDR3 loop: CASSLPSGENYGYTF. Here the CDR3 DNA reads TGCGCCAGCAGCTTGCCTTCCGGGGAAAACTATGGCTACACCTTC.

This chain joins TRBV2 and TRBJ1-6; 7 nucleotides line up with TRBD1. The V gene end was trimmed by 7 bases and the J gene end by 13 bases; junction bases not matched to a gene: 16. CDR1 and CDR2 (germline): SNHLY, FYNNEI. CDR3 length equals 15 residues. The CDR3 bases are TGTGCCAGCACTGTCTACGAGGGGACAGTCGCGCCCCTCCACTTT. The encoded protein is CASTVYEGTVAPLHF.

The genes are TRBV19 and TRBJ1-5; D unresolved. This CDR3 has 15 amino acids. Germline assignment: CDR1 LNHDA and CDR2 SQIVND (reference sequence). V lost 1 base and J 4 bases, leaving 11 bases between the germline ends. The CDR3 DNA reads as TGTGCCAGTAGTATAGCGGGAAAGGGAAATCAGCCCCAGCATTTT. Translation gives CASSIAGKGNQPQHF.

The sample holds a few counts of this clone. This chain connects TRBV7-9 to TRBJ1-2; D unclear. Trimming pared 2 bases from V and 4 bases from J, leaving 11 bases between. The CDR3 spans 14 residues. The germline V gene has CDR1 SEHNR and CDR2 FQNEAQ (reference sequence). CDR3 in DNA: TGTGCCAGCAGCTTAATGGCCGCACCCTATGGCTACACCTTC. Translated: CASSLMAAPYGYTF.

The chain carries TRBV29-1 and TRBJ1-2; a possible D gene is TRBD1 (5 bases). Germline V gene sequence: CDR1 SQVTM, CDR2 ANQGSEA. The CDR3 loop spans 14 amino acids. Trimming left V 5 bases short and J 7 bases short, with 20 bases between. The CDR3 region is CSVSLTGGEGGYTF. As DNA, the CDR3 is TGCAGCGTTTCTTTAACAGGAGGCGAAGGTGGCTACACCTTC.

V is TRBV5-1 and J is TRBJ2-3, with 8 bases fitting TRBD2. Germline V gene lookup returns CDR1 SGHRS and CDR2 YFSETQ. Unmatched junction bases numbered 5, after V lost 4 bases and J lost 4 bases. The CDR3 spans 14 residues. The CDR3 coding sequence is TGCGCCAGCAGCCCGGGACTAGTTCCAGATACGCAGTATTTT. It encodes CASSPGLVPDTQYF.

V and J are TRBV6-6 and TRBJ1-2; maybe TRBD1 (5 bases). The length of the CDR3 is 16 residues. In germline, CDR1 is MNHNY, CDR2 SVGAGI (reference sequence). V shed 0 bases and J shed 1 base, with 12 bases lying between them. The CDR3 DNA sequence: TGTGCCAGCAGTTACTCTGGGACTGACCTTAACTATGGCTACACCTTC. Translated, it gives CASSYSGTDLNYGYTF.

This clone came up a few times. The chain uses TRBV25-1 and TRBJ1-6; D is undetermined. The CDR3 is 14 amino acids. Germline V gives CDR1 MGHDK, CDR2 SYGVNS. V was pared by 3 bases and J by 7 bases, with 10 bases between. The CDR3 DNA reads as TGTGCCAGCAGTGATCCGGACGGGAATTCACCCCTCCACTTT. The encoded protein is CASSDPDGNSPLHF. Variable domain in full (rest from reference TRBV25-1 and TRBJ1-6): EADIYQTPRYLVIGTGKKITLECSQTMGHDKMYWYQQDPGMELHLIHYSYGVNSTEKGDLSSESTVSRIRTEHFPLTLESARPSHTSQYLCASSDPDGNSPLHFGNGTRLTVT.

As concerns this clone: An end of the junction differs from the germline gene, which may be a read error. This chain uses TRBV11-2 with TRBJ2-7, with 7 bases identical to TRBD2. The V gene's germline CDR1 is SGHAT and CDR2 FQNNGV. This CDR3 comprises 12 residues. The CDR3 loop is CASSHPGGVTPF. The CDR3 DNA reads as TGTGCCAGCAGCCACCCTGGGGGGGTTACCCCCTTC.

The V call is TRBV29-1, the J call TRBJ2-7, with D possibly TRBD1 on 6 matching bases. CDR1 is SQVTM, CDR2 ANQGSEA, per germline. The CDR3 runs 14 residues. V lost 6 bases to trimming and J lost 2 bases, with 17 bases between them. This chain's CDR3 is CSVLLLQGAYEQYF. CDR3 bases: TGCAGCGTCCTTCTTCTACAGGGAGCCTACGAGCAGTACTTC.

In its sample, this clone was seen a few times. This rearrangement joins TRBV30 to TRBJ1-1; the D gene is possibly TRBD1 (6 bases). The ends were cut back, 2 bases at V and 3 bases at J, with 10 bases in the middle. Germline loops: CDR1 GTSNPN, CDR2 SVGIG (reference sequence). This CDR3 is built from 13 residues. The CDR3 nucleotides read TGTGCCTGGAGTAAGGACAGTGACACTGAAGCTTTCTTT. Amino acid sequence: CAWSKDSDTEAFF. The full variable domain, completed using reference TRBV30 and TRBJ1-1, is SQTIHQWPATLVQPVGSPLSLECTVEGTSNPNLYWYRQAAGRGLQLLFYSVGIGQISSEVPQNLSASRPQDRQFILSSKKLLLSDSGFYLCAWSKDSDTEAFFGQGTRLTVV.

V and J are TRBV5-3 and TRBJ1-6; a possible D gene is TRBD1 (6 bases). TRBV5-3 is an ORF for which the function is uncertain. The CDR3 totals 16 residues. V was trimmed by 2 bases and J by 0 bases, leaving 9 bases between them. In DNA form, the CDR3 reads TGTGCCAGAAGCTTAACAGGGAGCTCCTATAATTCACCCCTCCACTTT. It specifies CARSLTGSSYNSPLHF.